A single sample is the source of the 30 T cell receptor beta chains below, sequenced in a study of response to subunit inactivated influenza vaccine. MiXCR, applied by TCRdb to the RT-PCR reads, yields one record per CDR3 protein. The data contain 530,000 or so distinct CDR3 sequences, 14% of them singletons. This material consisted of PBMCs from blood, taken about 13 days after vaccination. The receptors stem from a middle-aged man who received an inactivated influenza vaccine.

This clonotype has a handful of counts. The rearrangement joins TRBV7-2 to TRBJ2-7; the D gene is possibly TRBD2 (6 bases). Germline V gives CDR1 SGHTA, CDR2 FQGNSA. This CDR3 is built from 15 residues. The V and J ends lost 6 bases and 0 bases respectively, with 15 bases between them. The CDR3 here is CASRLMGRGSYEQYF. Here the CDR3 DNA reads TGTGCCAGCAGGCTTATGGGGCGGGGCTCCTACGAGCAGTACTTC.

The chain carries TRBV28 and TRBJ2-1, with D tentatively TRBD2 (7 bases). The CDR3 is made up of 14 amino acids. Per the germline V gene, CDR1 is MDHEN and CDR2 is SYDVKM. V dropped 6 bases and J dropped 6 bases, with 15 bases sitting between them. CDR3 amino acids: CASSDGGAVNEQFF. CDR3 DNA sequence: TGTGCCAGCAGCGATGGGGGGGCGGTCAATGAGCAGTTCTTC.

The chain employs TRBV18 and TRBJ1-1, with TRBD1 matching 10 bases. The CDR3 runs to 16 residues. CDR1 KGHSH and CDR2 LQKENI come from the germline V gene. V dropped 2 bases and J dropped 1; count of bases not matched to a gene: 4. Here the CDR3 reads CASSPTRDRGNTEAFF. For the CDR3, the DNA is TGTGCCAGCTCACCAACGAGGGACAGGGGGAACACTGAAGCTTTCTTT.

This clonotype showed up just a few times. The CDR3 sequence: CASSPESGIRQFF. CDR3 DNA: TGTGCCAGCAGCCCCGAGAGCGGGATAAGGCAGTTCTTC. The gene calls are TRBV4-2 and TRBJ2-1, with TRBD2 matching over 7 bases. Trimming removed 4 bases from V and 12 bases from J; junction bases left unmatched: 9. The CDR3 extends over 13 amino acids. Germline V lookup: CDR1 LGHNA, CDR2 YNFKEQ.

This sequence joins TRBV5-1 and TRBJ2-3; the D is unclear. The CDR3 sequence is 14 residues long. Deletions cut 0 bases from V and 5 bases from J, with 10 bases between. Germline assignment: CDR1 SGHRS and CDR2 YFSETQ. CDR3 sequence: CASSLALVGDTQYF. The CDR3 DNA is TGCGCCAGCAGCTTGGCCTTGGTTGGAGATACGCAGTATTTT.

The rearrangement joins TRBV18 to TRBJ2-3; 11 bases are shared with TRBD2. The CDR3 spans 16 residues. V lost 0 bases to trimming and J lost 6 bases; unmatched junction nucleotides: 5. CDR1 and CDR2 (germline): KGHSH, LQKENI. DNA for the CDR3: TGTGCCAGCTCACCACCTAGCGGGAGGGATCCGGATACGCAGTATTTT. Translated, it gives CASSPPSGRDPDTQYF.

This chain's CDR3 is CASSLEPGQGYEQYF. CDR3 nucleotides: TGTGCCAGCAGCTTAGAGCCGGGACAGGGTTACGAGCAGTACTTC. V gene TRBV7-2 combines with J gene TRBJ2-7; 9 bases match TRBD1. The junction had 5 bases not matched to a gene; V was cut back by 1 base and J by 4 bases. From germline, CDR1 is SGHTA and CDR2 FQGNSA. The CDR3 covers 15 residues.

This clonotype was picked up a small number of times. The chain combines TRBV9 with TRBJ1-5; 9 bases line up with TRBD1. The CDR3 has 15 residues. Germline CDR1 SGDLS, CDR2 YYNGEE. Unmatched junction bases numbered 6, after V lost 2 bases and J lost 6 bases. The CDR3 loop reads CASSVTGTGTQPQHF. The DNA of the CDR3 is TGTGCCAGCAGCGTTACCGGGACAGGGACTCAGCCCCAGCATTTT.

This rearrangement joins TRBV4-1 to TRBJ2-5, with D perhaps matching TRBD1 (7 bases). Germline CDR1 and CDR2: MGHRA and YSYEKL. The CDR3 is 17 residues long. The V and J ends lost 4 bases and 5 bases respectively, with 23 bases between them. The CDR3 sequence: CASSRYWQGGGRETQYF. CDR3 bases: TGCGCCAGCAGCCGATACTGGCAGGGGGGAGGTAGGGAGACCCAGTACTTC.

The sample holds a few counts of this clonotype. The CDR3 bases are TGCGCCAGCACCCCGACGGCGATTAGCACAGATACGCAGTATTTT. Translated: CASTPTAISTDTQYF. This chain uses TRBV5-1 with TRBJ2-3; D is uncertain. Germline CDR1 SGHRS, CDR2 YFSETQ. V shed 6 bases and J shed 0 bases, with 14 bases lying between them. This CDR3 is 15 amino acids long. Drawing the rest from reference TRBV5-1 and TRBJ2-3, the complete variable domain is KAGVTQTPRYLIKTRGQQVTLSCSPISGHRSVSWYQQTPGQGLQFLFEYFSETQRNKGNFPGRFSGRQFSNSRSEMNVSTLELGDSALYLCASTPTAISTDTQYFGPGTRLTVL.

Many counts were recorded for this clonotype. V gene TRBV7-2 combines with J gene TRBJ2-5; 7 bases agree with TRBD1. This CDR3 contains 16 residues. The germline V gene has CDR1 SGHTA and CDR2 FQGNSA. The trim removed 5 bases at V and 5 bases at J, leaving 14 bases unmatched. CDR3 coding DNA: TGTGCCAGCAGCCCGGCCATGGCCAGGGGACAGGAGACCCAGTACTTC. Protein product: CASSPAMARGQETQYF. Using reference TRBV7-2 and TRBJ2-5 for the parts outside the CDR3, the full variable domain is GAGVSQSPSNKVTEKGKDVELRCDPISGHTALYWYRQSLGQGLEFLIYFQGNSAPDKSGLPSDRFSAERTGGSVSTLTIQRTQQEDSAVYLCASSPAMARGQETQYFGPGTRLLVL.

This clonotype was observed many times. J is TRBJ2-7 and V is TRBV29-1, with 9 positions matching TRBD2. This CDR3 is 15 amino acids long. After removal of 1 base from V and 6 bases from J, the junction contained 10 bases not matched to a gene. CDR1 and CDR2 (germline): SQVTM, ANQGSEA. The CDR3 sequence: CSVEVSGRFLSEQYF. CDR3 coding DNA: TGCAGCGTTGAAGTTAGCGGGAGATTTCTGAGCGAGCAGTACTTC.

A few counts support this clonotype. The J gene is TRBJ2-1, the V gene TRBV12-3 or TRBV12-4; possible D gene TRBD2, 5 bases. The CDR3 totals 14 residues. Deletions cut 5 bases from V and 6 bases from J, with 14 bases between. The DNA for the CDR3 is TGTGCCAGCAGTCGCCAGGCCGGAGGCAATGAGCAGTTCTTC. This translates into CASSRQAGGNEQFF.

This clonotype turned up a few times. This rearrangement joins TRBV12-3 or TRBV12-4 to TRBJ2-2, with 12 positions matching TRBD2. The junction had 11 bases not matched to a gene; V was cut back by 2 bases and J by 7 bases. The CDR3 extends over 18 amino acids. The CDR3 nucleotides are TGTGCCAGCAGTTTACGGTGGCTAGCGGGAGGGAATATCGGGGAGCTGTTTTTT. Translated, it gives CASSLRWLAGGNIGELFF.

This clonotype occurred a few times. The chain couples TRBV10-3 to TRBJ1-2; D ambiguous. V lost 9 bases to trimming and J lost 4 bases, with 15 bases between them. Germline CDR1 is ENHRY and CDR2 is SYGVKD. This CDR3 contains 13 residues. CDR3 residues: CAIARASGYGYTF. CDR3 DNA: TGTGCCATTGCCCGGGCGAGTGGCTATGGCTACACCTTC.

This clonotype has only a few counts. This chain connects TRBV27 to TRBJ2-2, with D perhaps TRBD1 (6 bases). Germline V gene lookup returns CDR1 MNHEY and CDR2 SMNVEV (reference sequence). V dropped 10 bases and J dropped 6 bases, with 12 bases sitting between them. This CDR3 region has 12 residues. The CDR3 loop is CATRTVAGELFF. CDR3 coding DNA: TGTGCCACGCGGACAGTAGCCGGGGAGCTGTTTTTT.

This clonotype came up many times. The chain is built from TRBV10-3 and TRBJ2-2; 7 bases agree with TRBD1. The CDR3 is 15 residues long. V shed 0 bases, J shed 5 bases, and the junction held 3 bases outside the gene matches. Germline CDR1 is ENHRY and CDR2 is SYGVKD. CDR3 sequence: CAISESSRGTGELFF. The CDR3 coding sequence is TGTGCCATCAGTGAGTCCTCCAGGGGGACCGGGGAGCTGTTTTTT.

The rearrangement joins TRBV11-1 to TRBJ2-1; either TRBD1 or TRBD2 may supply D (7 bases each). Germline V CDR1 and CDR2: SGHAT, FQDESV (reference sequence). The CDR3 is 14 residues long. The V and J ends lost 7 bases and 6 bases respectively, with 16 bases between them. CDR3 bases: TGTGCCAGCAACGACAGGGAGGGCCTCAATGAGCAGTTCTTC. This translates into CASNDREGLNEQFF.

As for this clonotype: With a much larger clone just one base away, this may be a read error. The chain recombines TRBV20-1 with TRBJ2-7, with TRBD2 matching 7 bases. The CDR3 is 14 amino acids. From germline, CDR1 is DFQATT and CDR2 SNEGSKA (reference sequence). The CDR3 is CSAPRPSGGYEQHF. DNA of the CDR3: TGCAGTGCTCCCCGGCCTAGCGGAGGCTACGAGCAGCACTTC.

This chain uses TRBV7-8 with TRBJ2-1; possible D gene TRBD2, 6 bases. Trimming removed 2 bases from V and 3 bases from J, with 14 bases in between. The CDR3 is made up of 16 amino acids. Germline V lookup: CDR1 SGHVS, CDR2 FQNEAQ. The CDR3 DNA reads TGTGCCAGCAGCTTAAAGGCGCGGGGATACTACAATGAGCAGTTCTTC. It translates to CASSLKARGYYNEQFF.

CDR3 sequence (DNA): TGTGCCAGCAGCTTAGTCCTAGCGGACTACGAGCAGTACTTC. It is translated as CASSLVLADYEQYF. The chain joins TRBV7-2 to TRBJ2-7; 7 bases map to TRBD2. CDR3 length equals 14 residues. The germline V gene has CDR1 SGHTA and CDR2 FQGNSA. Trimming took 1 base from V and 3 from J; bases not matched to a gene: 3.

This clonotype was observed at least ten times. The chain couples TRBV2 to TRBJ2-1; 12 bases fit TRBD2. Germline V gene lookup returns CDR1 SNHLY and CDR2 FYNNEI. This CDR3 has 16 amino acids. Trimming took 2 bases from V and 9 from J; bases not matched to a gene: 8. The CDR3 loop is CASSELAGGSFGEQFF. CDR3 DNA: TGTGCCAGCAGTGAACTAGCGGGAGGGTCGTTTGGTGAGCAGTTCTTC.

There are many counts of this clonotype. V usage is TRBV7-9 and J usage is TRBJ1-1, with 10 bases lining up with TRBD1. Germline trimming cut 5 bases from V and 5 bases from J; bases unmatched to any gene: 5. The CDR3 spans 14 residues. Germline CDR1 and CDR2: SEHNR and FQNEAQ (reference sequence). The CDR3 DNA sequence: TGTGCCAGCAGCCTGGGACAGGGGTGGACTGAAGCTTTCTTT. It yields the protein CASSLGQGWTEAFF. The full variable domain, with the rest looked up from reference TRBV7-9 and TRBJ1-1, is DTGVSQNPRHKITKRGQNVTFRCDPISEHNRLYWYRQTLGQGPEFLTYFQNEAQLEKSRLLSDRFSAERPKGSFSTLEIQRTEQGDSAMYLCASSLGQGWTEAFFGQGTRLTVV.

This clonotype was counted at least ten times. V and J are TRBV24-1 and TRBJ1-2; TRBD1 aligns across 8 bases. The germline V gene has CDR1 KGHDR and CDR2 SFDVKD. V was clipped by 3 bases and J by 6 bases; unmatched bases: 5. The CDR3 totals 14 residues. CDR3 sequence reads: CATSDPDREDGYTF. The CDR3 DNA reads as TGTGCCACCAGTGATCCGGACAGGGAGGATGGCTACACCTTC.

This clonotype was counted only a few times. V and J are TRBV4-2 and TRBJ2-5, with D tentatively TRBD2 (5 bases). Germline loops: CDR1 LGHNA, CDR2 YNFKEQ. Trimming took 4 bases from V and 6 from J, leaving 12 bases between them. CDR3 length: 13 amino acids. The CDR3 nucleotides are TGTGCCAGCAGCCCGGGATCTAGCCAGACCCAGTACTTC. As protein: CASSPGSSQTQYF.

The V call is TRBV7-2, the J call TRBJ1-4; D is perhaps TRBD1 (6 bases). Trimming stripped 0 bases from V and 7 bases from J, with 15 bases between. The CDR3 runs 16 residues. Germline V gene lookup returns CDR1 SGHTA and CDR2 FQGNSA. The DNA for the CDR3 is TGTGCCAGCAGCTTAGCGCGGGGCAGGGGCGGTGAAAAACTGTTTTTT. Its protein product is CASSLARGRGGEKLFF.

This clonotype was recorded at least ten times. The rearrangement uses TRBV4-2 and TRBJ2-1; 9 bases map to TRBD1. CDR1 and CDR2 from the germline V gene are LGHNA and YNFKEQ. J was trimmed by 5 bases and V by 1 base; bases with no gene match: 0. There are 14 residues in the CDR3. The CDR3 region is CASSQGDRDNEQFF. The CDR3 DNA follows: TGTGCCAGCAGCCAAGGGGACAGGGACAATGAGCAGTTCTTC.

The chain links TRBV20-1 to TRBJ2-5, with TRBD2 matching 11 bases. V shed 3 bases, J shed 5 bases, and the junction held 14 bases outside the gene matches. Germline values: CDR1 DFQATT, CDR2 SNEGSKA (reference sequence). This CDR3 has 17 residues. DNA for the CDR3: TGCAGTGCTAGTTCGTCTAGCGGGAGGAGGTTGGCGGAGACCCAGTACTTC. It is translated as CSASSSSGRRLAETQYF.

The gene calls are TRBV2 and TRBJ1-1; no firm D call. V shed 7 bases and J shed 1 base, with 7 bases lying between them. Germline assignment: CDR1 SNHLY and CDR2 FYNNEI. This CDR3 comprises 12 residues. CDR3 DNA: TGTGCCAGCATGAACGGGAACACTGAAGCTTTCTTT. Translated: CASMNGNTEAFF.

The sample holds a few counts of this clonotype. CDR3 DNA sequence: TGTGCCAGCAGTATCGCAGGGGCGAACTATGGCTACACCTTC. Translated: CASSIAGANYGYTF. V is TRBV6-2 or TRBV6-3 and J is TRBJ1-2, with a weak D call TRBD1 (6 bases). The CDR3 has 14 amino acids. V lost 5 bases and J lost 2, with 12 bases in between. The germline CDR1 and CDR2 sequences are MNHEY and SVGEGT.